This TCR beta chain was captured in a study of cytomegalovirus exposure and HLA in healthy donors. On the study more broadly: Earlier findings included about 120 million unique TCR beta sequences obtained from about 179 million T cells.

Whole-study results and caveats: A cluster of highly shared sequence variants was likely a sequencing artifact. A few V segments could not be told apart, such as TRBV6-2 and TRBV6-3, and were left out. Analysis was carried out at a later point, and it linked a missense DCLRE1C variant to TCR beta V- and J-gene trimming.

In the case of this clone: Its antigen remains unidentified. This sample includes further DNA sequences coding for the same CDR3.

The CDR3 loop spans 17 amino acids. Looked up from germline, CDR1 is SNHLY and CDR2 is FYNNEI. The trim removed 5 bases at V and 6 bases at J, leaving 12 bases unmatched. PCR used 60 Vbeta primers and 13 Jbeta primers. The data were produced by immunoSEQ multiplex PCR, yet TCRdb's version contains in-frame clones alone and is incomplete. Among 150,000 to 200,000 clones listed, roughly 73% were seen once. This sequence was found in a woman aged 25 to 39 in good health and CMV-seronegative. V usage is TRBV2 and J usage is TRBJ2-1; TRBD2 matches at 11 bases. Sequenced: PBMCs. The CDR3 region has the DNA TGTGCCAGCAGTAGCCGCGGGAGACTAGCGGGGTCCAATGAGCAGTTCTTC. Protein: CASSSRGRLAGSNEQFF.